This entry lists 25 T cell receptor beta chains sequenced from one sample in a study of siplizumab effects on memory and regulatory T cells. Assay: immunoSEQ multiplex PCR; the TCRdb copy retains only in-frame clones and omits some. Of about 63,000 clones listed, less than 90% are singletons. The material sequenced was memory CD4+ T cells sorted from blood. Receptors were obtained from a human donor in good health.

The chain has TRBV29-1 and TRBJ2-4; D unclear. The CDR3 covers 11 residues. CDR1 is SQVTM and CDR2 is ANQGSEA in the germline V gene. V lost 5 bases and J lost 7, with 9 bases in between. The CDR3 nucleotides are TGCAGCGTTCTGACCTCTAACATTCAGTACTTC. Its protein is CSVLTSNIQYF. Filled out from reference TRBV29-1 and TRBJ2-4, the complete variable domain reads SAVISQKPSRDICQRGTSLTIQCQVDSQVTMMFWYRQQPGQSLTLIATANQGSEATYESGFVIDKFPISRPNLTFSTLTVSNMSPEDSSIYLCSVLTSNIQYFGAGTRLSVL.

This chain uses TRBV2 with TRBJ2-4, with a possible D match to TRBD2 (5 bases). The CDR3 is 13 amino acids. Trimming removed 3 bases from V and 8 bases from J, with 11 bases in between. The germline CDR1 and CDR2 sequences are SNHLY and FYNNEI. The CDR3 DNA sequence: TGTGCCAGCAGTGATGATAGGCGGGACATTCAGTACTTC. Amino acids: CASSDDRRDIQYF. Looking up the rest from reference TRBV2 and TRBJ2-4 gives the full variable domain: EPEVTQTPSHQVTQMGQEVILRCVPISNHLYFYWYRQILGQKVEFLVSFYNNEISEKSEIFDDQFSVERPDGSNFTLKIRSTKLEDSAMYFCASSDDRRDIQYFGAGTRLSVL.

The V and J genes are TRBV11-2 and TRBJ2-2, with 9 bases fitting TRBD1. The CDR3 totals 16 residues. Germline trimming cut 0 bases from V and 4 bases from J; bases unmatched to any gene: 3. The germline gives CDR1 SGHAT, CDR2 FQNNGV. CDR3 nucleotides: TGTGCCAGCAGCTTAGACGGACAGGGGACCACCGGGGAGCTGTTTTTT. It specifies CASSLDGQGTTGELFF.

The genes are TRBV5-4 and TRBJ1-6; no reliable D call. This CDR3 region has 15 residues. V gave up 5 bases and J gave up 5 bases, with 14 bases separating them. The germline V gene has CDR1 SGHNT and CDR2 YYREEE (reference sequence). CDR3 in DNA: TGTGCCAGCAGTCGGTACGTTGGTGATAATTCACCCCTCCACTTT. Its translation is CASSRYVGDNSPLHF.

The V and J genes are TRBV7-8 and TRBJ1-1; TRBD1 matches 9 bases. Trimming took 5 bases from V and 11 from J; bases not matched to a gene: 15. The CDR3 loop spans 15 amino acids. The germline gives CDR1 SGHVS, CDR2 FQNEAQ. CDR3 coding DNA: TGTGCCAGCAGCCTGATGGGACAGGGATCGAGGGAGGCTTTCTTT. As protein: CASSLMGQGSREAFF. Using reference TRBV7-8 and TRBJ1-1 for the parts outside the CDR3, the full variable domain is GAGVSQSPRYKVAKRGQDVALRCDPISGHVSLFWYQQALGQGPEFLTYFQNEAQLDKSGLPSDRFFAERPEGSVSTLKIQRTQQEDSAVYLCASSLMGQGSREAFFGQGTRLTVV.

The rearrangement uses TRBV5-1 and TRBJ2-7, with 9 bases lining up with TRBD2. The junction had 3 bases not matched to a gene; V was cut back by 7 bases and J by 1 base. Per the germline V gene, CDR1 is SGHRS and CDR2 is YFSETQ. The CDR3 totals 13 residues. The CDR3 DNA is TGCGCCAGCGGACTAGCGAAGTCCTACGAGCAGTACTTC. It yields the protein CASGLAKSYEQYF.

This clone occurred a few times. CDR3 coding DNA: TGTGCCAGCAGCCAGACAGGGGGAAGTGAAAAACTGTTTTTT. Translating gives CASSQTGGSEKLFF. The gene calls are TRBV14 and TRBJ1-4; the match to TRBD1 covers 9 bases. Germline V gives CDR1 SGHDN, CDR2 FVKESK. With V trimmed by 3 bases and J by 7 bases, 3 bases remained unmatched. The CDR3 loop spans 14 amino acids.

The chain employs TRBV5-4 and TRBJ2-3; 8 bases match TRBD2. The CDR3 totals 17 residues. J was trimmed by 1 base and V by 2 bases; bases with no gene match: 9. Per the germline V gene, CDR1 is SGHNT and CDR2 is YYREEE (reference sequence). CDR3 coding DNA: TGTGCCAGCAGCTTAGAGGGACTAGTATGGGGCACAGATACGCAGTATTTT. Translating it yields CASSLEGLVWGTDTQYF. The entire variable domain, with the rest obtained from reference TRBV5-4 and TRBJ2-3, is as follows: ETGVTQSPTHLIKTRGQQVTLRCSSQSGHNTVSWYQQALGQGPQFIFQYYREEENGRGNFPPRFSGLQFPNYSSELNVNALELDDSALYLCASSLEGLVWGTDTQYFGPGTRLTVL.

The chain links TRBV7-9 to TRBJ1-2; D unclear. V was cut by 5 bases and J by 8 bases, with 12 bases left in between. The CDR3 covers 12 residues. In germline, CDR1 is SEHNR, CDR2 FQNEAQ (reference sequence). CDR3 nucleotides: TGTGCCAGCAGCCCCCACGGTGAGGGCTACACCTTC. This translates into CASSPHGEGYTF.

This clone was observed once. CDR3 region: CASRILAGGTDTQYF. The CDR3 coding sequence is TGTGCCAGCAGGATCCTAGCGGGGGGGACAGATACGCAGTATTTT. This chain uses TRBV6-5 with TRBJ2-3; 12 bases line up with TRBD2. The CDR3 has 15 amino acids. V gave up 6 bases and J gave up 3 bases; unmatched junction bases: 4. Germline CDR1 MNHEY, CDR2 SVGAGI.

This chain uses TRBV14 with TRBJ1-5, with D possibly TRBD1 on 6 matching bases. V shed 4 bases and J shed 0 bases, with 16 bases lying between them. Germline V gene lookup returns CDR1 SGHDN and CDR2 FVKESK. The CDR3 contains 17 residues. Here the CDR3 DNA reads TGTGCCAGCAGCCCCCTGGCCGGGACACTTAGCAATCAGCCCCAGCATTTT. This encodes CASSPLAGTLSNQPQHF. The full variable domain, its missing parts supplied by reference TRBV14 and TRBJ1-5, is EAGVTQFPSHSVIEKGQTVTLRCDPISGHDNLYWYRRVMGKEIKFLLHFVKESKQDESGMPNNRFLAERTGGTYSTLKVQPAELEDSGVYFCASSPLAGTLSNQPQHFGDGTRLSIL.

This clone was detected only once. For the CDR3, the DNA is TGTGCCAGCAGCTCAGTCGGGTGGATAAGAGTAGGGGCCAACGTCCTGACTTTC. Protein product: CASSSVGWIRVGANVLTF. The chain links TRBV11-2 to TRBJ2-6; D uncertain. The CDR3 is 18 residues long. Germline-derived CDR1 and CDR2 are SGHAT and FQNNGV. Trimming stripped 4 bases from V and 4 bases from J, with 20 bases between.

The V call is TRBV6-1, the J call TRBJ1-1, with D perhaps TRBD1 (5 bases). CDR3 length equals 14 residues. Trimming pared 4 bases from V and 1 base from J, leaving 10 bases between. CDR1 is MNHNS, CDR2 SASEGT, per germline. As DNA, the CDR3 is TGTGCCAGCAGTGGGGAGGGGACGAACACTGAAGCTTTCTTT. Translating gives CASSGEGTNTEAFF.

The chain links TRBV2 to TRBJ2-2; 9 bases are shared with TRBD1. Trimming cost V 5 bases and J 6 bases; bases outside gene matches: 4. Germline CDR1 is SNHLY and CDR2 is FYNNEI. This CDR3 has 14 residues. The CDR3 loop is CASSLTGGPGELFF. CDR3 DNA: TGTGCCAGCAGTCTAACAGGGGGCCCCGGGGAGCTGTTTTTT.

With respect to this clone: One junction end does not reproduce the germline sequence, and a read error may be involved. Other DNA sequences from this sample encode an identical CDR3 as well. V and J are TRBV18 and TRBJ2-2; D is possibly TRBD2 (5 bases). Germline V gives CDR1 KGHSH, CDR2 LQKENI. There are 13 residues in the CDR3. The CDR3 coding sequence is TGTGCCAGCTCCCCTACTTCGGCCGGGGAGCTATTTTTT. Protein sequence: CASSPTSAGELFF.

The V gene is TRBV30, the J gene TRBJ2-7, with 11 bases aligning to TRBD2. V gave up 5 bases and J gave up 7 bases; unmatched junction bases: 7. The CDR3 has 13 amino acids. Per the germline V gene, CDR1 is GTSNPN and CDR2 is SVGIG (reference sequence). This CDR3 is CAWGGLAEREQYF. The CDR3 DNA sequence: TGTGCCTGGGGGGGACTAGCGGAACGGGAGCAGTACTTC.

This chain links TRBV11-2 with TRBJ2-2, with TRBD2 matching 7 bases. CDR3 size: 16 residues. The trim removed 5 bases at V and 2 bases at J, leaving 8 bases unmatched. Germline V gene lookup returns CDR1 SGHAT and CDR2 FQNNGV. CDR3 in DNA: TGTGCCAGCAGCAACCTGGGAGCGGGAAACACCGGGGAGCTGTTTTTT. It specifies CASSNLGAGNTGELFF.

The chain joins TRBV2 to TRBJ2-1; the match to TRBD2 covers 13 bases. Germline CDR1 is SNHLY and CDR2 is FYNNEI. The V and J ends lost 8 bases and 12 bases, in that order; junction bases with no gene match: 10. The CDR3 extends over 14 amino acids. The CDR3 bases are TGTGCCAGCCATTGGACTAGCGGGAGCAGGGGGCAGTTCTTC. Its translation: CASHWTSGSRGQFF.

The chain's CDR3 is CASSFPSTGELFF. CDR3 DNA: TGTGCCAGCAGCTTTCCCTCTACCGGGGAGCTGTTTTTT. The rearrangement joins TRBV11-2 to TRBJ2-2; D unclear. V was shortened by 3 bases and J by 5 bases, with 7 bases between the two germline ends. Germline V gives CDR1 SGHAT, CDR2 FQNNGV. This CDR3 region has 13 residues.

This clone has more than one count but fewer than ten. The chain recombines TRBV19 with TRBJ1-1, with no clear D. CDR1 is LNHDA, CDR2 SQIVND, per germline (reference sequence). V lost 4 bases to trimming and J lost 1 base, with 7 bases between them. The CDR3 is made up of 13 amino acids. As DNA, the CDR3 is TGTGCCAGTAGTACCCGACAGAACACTGAAGCTTTCTTT. This translates into CASSTRQNTEAFF.

The V and J genes are TRBV7-9 and TRBJ2-5; a possible D gene is TRBD2 (7 bases). V lost 5 bases and J lost 1, with 17 bases in between. This CDR3 region has 16 residues. Germline V gene sequence: CDR1 SEHNR, CDR2 FQNEAQ (reference sequence). The CDR3 DNA reads TGTGCCAGCAGCCCGTGGGGGGGCAGCGGCCAAGAGACCCAGTACTTC. Protein sequence: CASSPWGGSGQETQYF.

This rearrangement joins TRBV14 to TRBJ2-2; D gene unclear. Germline assignment: CDR1 SGHDN and CDR2 FVKESK. CDR3 length: 14 residues. The germline V and J ends were trimmed by 4 bases and 0 bases, with 6 bases remaining between them. CDR3 residues: CASSPLANTGELFF. For the CDR3, the DNA is TGTGCCAGCAGCCCCCTTGCGAACACCGGGGAGCTGTTTTTT.

The gene calls are TRBV4-2 and TRBJ2-2, with D perhaps being TRBD1 or TRBD2 (5 bases each). CDR1 is LGHNA and CDR2 is YNFKEQ in the germline V gene. Trimming pared 0 bases from V and 5 bases from J, leaving 13 bases between. The CDR3 extends over 16 amino acids. The CDR3 here is CASSQDTGQKTGELFF. As DNA, the CDR3 is TGTGCCAGCAGCCAAGATACGGGGCAAAAGACCGGGGAGCTGTTTTTT.

The chain employs TRBV6-5 and TRBJ2-5, with TRBD2 as a possible D gene (5 bases). Trimming took 10 bases from V and 5 from J, leaving 14 bases between them. This CDR3 is 12 amino acids long. In germline, CDR1 is MNHEY, CDR2 SVGAGI. CDR3 protein: CATLTPGETQYF. CDR3 nucleotides: TGTGCCACCCTGACCCCGGGGGAGACCCAGTACTTC.

The rearrangement joins TRBV2 to TRBJ2-2, with D unclear. The CDR3 length is 13 residues. Germline CDR1 SNHLY, CDR2 FYNNEI. The ends were cut back, 1 base at V and 3 bases at J, with 3 bases in the middle. The DNA for the CDR3 is TGTGCCAGCAGTGAAGGTTACACCGGGGAGCTGTTTTTT. Translated, it gives CASSEGYTGELFF.